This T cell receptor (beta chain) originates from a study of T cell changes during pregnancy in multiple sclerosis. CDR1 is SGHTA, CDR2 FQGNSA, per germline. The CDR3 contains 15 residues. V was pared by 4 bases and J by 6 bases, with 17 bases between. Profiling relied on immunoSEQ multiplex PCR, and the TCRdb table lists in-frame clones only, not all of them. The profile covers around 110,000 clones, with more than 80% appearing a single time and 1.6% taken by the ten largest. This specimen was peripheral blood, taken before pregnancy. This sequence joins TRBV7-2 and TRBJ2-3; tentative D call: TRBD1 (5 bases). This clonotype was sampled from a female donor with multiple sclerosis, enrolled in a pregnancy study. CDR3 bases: TGTGCCAGCAGCTCCTGGGGCAGGCTGGGGGATACGCAGTATTTT. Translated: CASSSWGRLGDTQYF. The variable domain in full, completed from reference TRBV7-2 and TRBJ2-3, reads GAGVSQSPSNKVTEKGKDVELRCDPISGHTALYWYRQSLGQGLEFLIYFQGNSAPDKSGLPSDRFSAERTGGSVSTLTIQRTQQEDSAVYLCASSSWGRLGDTQYFGPGTRLTVL.